A selection of T cell receptor beta chains follows, all from one sample in a study of Ad26.COV2.S vaccination and SARS-CoV-2 variants. Clones were sequenced by immunoSEQ multiplex PCR, and TCRdb holds only the in-frame ones, with some missing. The data show some 180,000 clones, with roughly 85% seen just once and around 6.1% held by the top ten. Sample: peripheral blood, taken after recovery from COVID-19. These receptor sequences come from a human donor who had recovered from COVID-19. Each CDR3 is given without its conserved first and last residue.

V gene	J gene	CDR3 protein
TRBV30	TRBJ2-1	AWRGRGLAVRGDEQF
TRBV9	TRBJ2-5	ASSPQGNGKVTQY
TRBV7-2	TRBJ2-7	ASSSTSGSYEQY
TRBV20-1	TRBJ2-1	SATDFPEQF
TRBV7-8	TRBJ2-3	ASSLDDSVLTDTQY
TRBV19	TRBJ2-1	ASSIGHPPNEQF
TRBV3-1/TRBV3-2	TRBJ2-2	ASSQAGELF
TRBV19	TRBJ1-1	ASSVRGNTEAF
TRBV6-5	TRBJ2-3	ASSYSPGNTDTQY
TRBV5-1	TRBJ2-5	ASSLDRGQETQY
TRBV11-2	TRBJ1-4	ASSLGGQAEKLF
TRBV20-1	TRBJ1-1	SAPRTGNAF
TRBV5-4	TRBJ2-5	ASSVARVPVQETQY